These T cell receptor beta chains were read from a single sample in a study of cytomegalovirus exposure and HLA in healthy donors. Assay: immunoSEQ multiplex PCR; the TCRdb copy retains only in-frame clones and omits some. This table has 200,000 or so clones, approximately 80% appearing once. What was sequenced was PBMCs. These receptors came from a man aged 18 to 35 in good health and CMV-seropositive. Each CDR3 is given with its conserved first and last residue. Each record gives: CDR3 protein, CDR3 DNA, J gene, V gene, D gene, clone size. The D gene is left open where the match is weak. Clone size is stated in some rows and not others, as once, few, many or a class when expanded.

cdr3_aa: CAWSWGGGTGGETQYF
cdr3_nt: TGTGCCTGGAGTTGGGGTGGCGGGACAGGGGGAGAGACCCAGTACTTC
j_call: TRBJ2-5
v_call: TRBV30
d_call: TRBD1
clone_size: once

cdr3_aa: CASSPPGTGNYGYTF
cdr3_nt: TGTGCCAGCAGCCCACCTGGGACAGGGAACTATGGCTACACCTTC
j_call: TRBJ1-2
v_call: TRBV13
d_call: TRBD1
clone_size: -

cdr3_aa: CASSSDRDHYEQYF
cdr3_nt: TGTGCCAGCAGCTCTGACAGGGATCACTACGAGCAGTACTTC
j_call: TRBJ2-7
v_call: TRBV7-9
d_call: TRBD1
clone_size: -

cdr3_aa: CASSSIAGSSSEQYF
cdr3_nt: TGTGCCAGCAGCTCGATAGCGGGATCCTCTAGCGAGCAGTACTTC
j_call: TRBJ2-7
v_call: TRBV7-3
d_call: TRBD2
clone_size: -

cdr3_aa: CASSPYPTGRGEKLFF
cdr3_nt: TGTGCCAGCAGTCCTTACCCGACAGGGAGAGGTGAAAAACTGTTTTTT
j_call: TRBJ1-4
v_call: TRBV27
d_call: TRBD1
clone_size: -

cdr3_aa: CASSRGLGPSTDTQYF
cdr3_nt: TGTGCCAGCAGCCGAGGGTTAGGTCCCAGCACAGATACGCAGTATTTT
j_call: TRBJ2-3
v_call: TRBV7-6
d_call: -
clone_size: -

cdr3_aa: CASSPVSTGELFF
cdr3_nt: TGTGCCAGCAGCCCAGTAAGCACCGGGGAGCTGTTTTTT
j_call: TRBJ2-2
v_call: TRBV5-4
d_call: -
clone_size: -

cdr3_aa: CASRSVPGQGKYEQYF
cdr3_nt: TGTGCCAGCAGGAGTGTGCCGGGACAGGGTAAATACGAGCAGTACTTC
j_call: TRBJ2-7
v_call: TRBV2
d_call: TRBD1
clone_size: -

cdr3_aa: CASSGRKGTSGSAEQFF
cdr3_nt: TGTGCCAGCAGTGGTCGGAAGGGGACTAGCGGGAGTGCTGAGCAGTTCTTC
j_call: TRBJ2-1
v_call: TRBV28
d_call: TRBD2
clone_size: -

cdr3_aa: CATVSGDYEQYF
cdr3_nt: TGTGCCACCGTGTCAGGGGACTACGAGCAGTACTTC
j_call: TRBJ2-7
v_call: TRBV19
d_call: -
clone_size: medium-sized

cdr3_aa: CASRFRPGGITEAFF
cdr3_nt: TGTGCAAGTCGCTTTCGACCAGGTGGAATAACTGAAGCTTTCTTT
j_call: TRBJ1-1
v_call: TRBV12-2
d_call: -
clone_size: once

cdr3_aa: CASSLVRAGEQFF
cdr3_nt: TGTGCCAGCAGCTTAGTTCGGGCGGGTGAGCAGTTCTTC
j_call: TRBJ2-1
v_call: TRBV11-1
d_call: -
clone_size: -

cdr3_aa: CASAGQGGGYTF
cdr3_nt: TGTGCCAGCGCGGGACAGGGTGGTGGCTACACCTTC
j_call: TRBJ1-2
v_call: TRBV27
d_call: TRBD1
clone_size: -

cdr3_aa: CASGPPAGGEAFF
cdr3_nt: TGTGCCAGCGGGCCCCCGGCAGGGGGTGAAGCTTTCTTT
j_call: TRBJ1-1
v_call: TRBV27
d_call: TRBD1
clone_size: -

cdr3_aa: CASSPPGTGMETQYF
cdr3_nt: TGTGCCAGCAGCCCCCCCGGGACAGGGATGGAGACCCAGTACTTC
j_call: TRBJ2-5
v_call: TRBV6-5
d_call: TRBD1
clone_size: -

cdr3_aa: CASSKTSGTEEETQYF
cdr3_nt: TGTGCCAGCAGCAAGACTAGCGGGACTGAGGAGGAGACCCAGTACTTC
j_call: TRBJ2-5
v_call: TRBV5-4
d_call: TRBD2
clone_size: -

cdr3_aa: CASSRGAGGSYNEQFF
cdr3_nt: TGTGCCAGCAGCCGAGGAGCGGGAGGGTCCTACAATGAGCAGTTCTTC
j_call: TRBJ2-1
v_call: TRBV7-3
d_call: TRBD2
clone_size: once

cdr3_aa: CASSLAQGLAKNIQYF
cdr3_nt: TGTGCCAGCAGCTTAGCGCAGGGACTAGCCAAAAACATTCAGTACTTC
j_call: TRBJ2-4
v_call: TRBV7-9
d_call: -
clone_size: -

cdr3_aa: CASSSDQGLTHQPQHF
cdr3_nt: TGTGCCAGCAGCTCCGACCAGGGTCTCACCCACCAGCCCCAGCATTTT
j_call: TRBJ1-5
v_call: TRBV7-9
d_call: -
clone_size: -

cdr3_aa: CASSLAGEAYGYTF
cdr3_nt: TGTGCCAGCAGCTTGGCCGGCGAGGCCTATGGCTACACCTTC
j_call: TRBJ1-2
v_call: TRBV5-5
d_call: -
clone_size: -

cdr3_aa: CASSGTPATNEKLFF
cdr3_nt: TGTGCCAGCAGCGGGACACCTGCAACTAATGAAAAACTGTTTTTT
j_call: TRBJ1-4
v_call: TRBV28
d_call: -
clone_size: -

cdr3_aa: CASSLSRGNTEAFF
cdr3_nt: TGTGCCAGCAGTTTATCCCGAGGAAACACTGAAGCTTTCTTT
j_call: TRBJ1-1
v_call: TRBV27
d_call: -
clone_size: -

cdr3_aa: CASSDGQFSGDEQFF
cdr3_nt: TGTGCCAGCAGTGACGGACAGTTTAGTGGCGATGAGCAGTTCTTC
j_call: TRBJ2-1
v_call: TRBV28
d_call: -
clone_size: -